The 21 T cell receptor beta chains in this list originate from one sample, sequenced in a study of blood T cell repertoires in COVID-19. Libraries were prepared by immunoSEQ multiplex PCR; TCRdb keeps only in-frame clonotypes and omits some of them. The sample lists around 130,000 clones, around 80% occurring once. The sequencing input was peripheral blood. The receptors originated from a man aged 65 to 85 with acute or convalescent COVID-19.

The chain combines TRBV5-1 with TRBJ1-2; TRBD1 aligns across 8 bases. Germline lookup yields CDR1 SGHRS and CDR2 YFSETQ. With 0 bases clipped from V and 3 bases from J, the junction kept 1 base outside the gene matches. The CDR3 sequence is 14 residues long. As DNA, the CDR3 is TGCGCCAGCAGCTTGGAGGACAGGGACTATGGCTACACCTTC. Its translation: CASSLEDRDYGYTF.

The chain couples TRBV7-9 to TRBJ2-5; possible D gene TRBD1, 6 bases. Germline V gene data show CDR1 as SEHNR and CDR2 as FQNEAQ (reference sequence). Trimming pared 1 base from V and 1 base from J, leaving 13 bases between. The CDR3 spans 16 residues. CDR3 amino acids: CASSLEQGPVQETQYF. CDR3 sequence (DNA): TGTGCCAGCAGCTTAGAGCAGGGGCCGGTCCAAGAGACCCAGTACTTC.

A few counts support this clone. The chain is built from TRBV21-1 and TRBJ2-3; no check of the table's D call, TRBD2, against the DNA was made. TRBV21-1 is a pseudogene segment. This CDR3 comprises 18 residues. CDR3 DNA sequence: TGTGCCAGCAGCCTCCGGACGGGGGGAGTGGGAAGCACAGATACGCAGTATTTT. This sequence encodes CASSLRTGGVGSTDTQYF.

V usage is TRBV19 and J usage is TRBJ2-7; TRBD2 agrees at 8 bases. This CDR3 spans 14 amino acids. The V segment lost 6 bases and the J segment 0 bases; nucleotides outside the gene matches: 4. From germline, CDR1 is LNHDA and CDR2 SQIVND (reference sequence). Here the CDR3 DNA reads TGTGCCAGTAGACCAGCGGGGGTCTCCTACGAGCAGTACTTC. Amino acids: CASRPAGVSYEQYF.

This clone appeared a few times. V usage is TRBV7-2 and J usage is TRBJ1-6; D remains unclear. The CDR3 extends over 14 amino acids. V shed 1 base and J shed 10 bases, with 11 bases lying between them. Germline V gene sequence: CDR1 SGHTA, CDR2 FQGNSA. The CDR3 spells CASSLVGGESPLHF. CDR3 DNA sequence: TGTGCCAGCAGCTTAGTAGGAGGAGAATCACCCCTCCACTTT.

The V gene is TRBV21-1, the J gene TRBJ1-5; the table names TRBD1, a call not compared with the DNA. TRBV21-1 is a documented pseudogene. This CDR3 is 24 amino acids long. This CDR3 is CASSKKKVFKKKGRGQYSNQPQHF. In nucleotides, the CDR3 is TGTGCCAGCAGCAAAAAAAAAGTCTTCAAAAAAAAAGGCCGGGGACAGTATAGCAATCAGCCCCAGCATTTT.

This sequence joins TRBV5-6 and TRBJ1-6; 11 bases are a match to TRBD1. The CDR3 contains 16 residues. Germline CDR1 is SGHDT and CDR2 is YYEEEE. J was trimmed by 10 bases and V by 1 base; bases with no gene match: 7. CDR3 region: CASSLWDGQGASPLHF. CDR3 DNA sequence: TGTGCCAGCAGCTTGTGGGACGGACAGGGGGCCTCACCCCTCCACTTT.

The chain uses TRBV27 and TRBJ2-7, with 9 bases aligning to TRBD1. Germline values: CDR1 MNHEY, CDR2 SMNVEV (reference sequence). V shed 0 bases, J shed 2 bases, and the junction held 8 bases outside the gene matches. The CDR3 loop spans 17 amino acids. CDR3 protein: CASSLSRGQGKPYEQYF. The CDR3 bases are TGTGCCAGCAGTTTATCTAGGGGACAGGGTAAACCCTACGAGCAGTACTTC.

The chain is built from TRBV4-2 and TRBJ2-1; 14 nucleotides agree with TRBD2. The CDR3 extends over 18 amino acids. Germline values: CDR1 LGHNA, CDR2 YNFKEQ. J gave up 4 bases and V 4 bases, and 9 bases lay outside the gene matches. The CDR3 here is CASSRGTSGGLLYNEQFF. In nucleotides, the CDR3 is TGTGCCAGCAGCCGAGGGACTAGCGGGGGCCTTTTATACAATGAGCAGTTCTTC.

In its sample, this clone was seen once. This chain links TRBV5-1 with TRBJ2-7; D gene uncertain. The CDR3 spans 14 residues. V was clipped by 0 bases and J by 2 bases, with 9 bases between them. Germline CDR1 reads SGHRS; CDR2 reads YFSETQ. The CDR3 DNA sequence: TGCGCCAGCAGCTTGGTGTCAGGCACCTACGAGCAGTACTTC. It is translated as CASSLVSGTYEQYF.

This chain links TRBV7-6 with TRBJ1-1; D gene unclear. V dropped 5 bases and J dropped 1 base, with 14 bases sitting between them. CDR3 length: 15 residues. Germline assignment: CDR1 SGHVS and CDR2 FNYEAQ. The CDR3 sequence: CASSDPGRRNTEAFF. CDR3 bases: TGTGCCAGCAGCGACCCGGGGAGGAGGAACACTGAAGCTTTCTTT.

The gene calls are TRBV7-8 and TRBJ2-5, with TRBD1 as a possible D gene (8 bases). V was trimmed by 4 bases and J by 4 bases, leaving 16 bases between them. Germline CDR1 reads SGHVS; CDR2 reads FQNEAQ. The CDR3 runs to 15 residues. This chain's CDR3 is CASSSITGGVETQYF. The CDR3, as DNA: TGTGCCAGCAGCTCGATTACAGGGGGGGTAGAGACCCAGTACTTC.

This chain uses TRBV5-4 with TRBJ2-7; 11 bases align to TRBD2. Trimming removed 4 bases from V and 4 bases from J; junction bases left unmatched: 7. Germline CDR1 and CDR2: SGHNT and YYREEE (reference sequence). The CDR3 runs 15 residues. This CDR3 reads CASSQPLAGVYEQYF. The DNA of the CDR3 is TGTGCCAGCAGCCAACCACTAGCGGGGGTATACGAGCAGTACTTC. Full variable domain (rest looked up from reference TRBV5-4 and TRBJ2-7): ETGVTQSPTHLIKTRGQQVTLRCSSQSGHNTVSWYQQALGQGPQFIFQYYREEENGRGNFPPRFSGLQFPNYSSELNVNALELDDSALYLCASSQPLAGVYEQYFGPGTRLTVT.

This clone was seen just once. The chain couples TRBV15 to TRBJ2-3; 8 positions agree with TRBD2. The CDR3 length is 18 residues. Germline V lookup: CDR1 LNHNV, CDR2 YYDKDF (reference sequence). The V and J ends lost 0 bases and 2 bases, in that order; junction bases with no gene match: 10. The CDR3 DNA reads as TGTGCCACCAGCAGAGATCCCCCAGCTAGCGGGCTCACAGATACGCAGTATTTT. This translates into CATSRDPPASGLTDTQYF.

The V gene is TRBV29-1, the J gene TRBJ2-2; maybe TRBD1 (6 bases). The CDR3 sequence is 12 residues long. Germline V gene lookup returns CDR1 SQVTM and CDR2 ANQGSEA. Trimming left V 3 bases short and J 8 bases short, with 10 bases between. The CDR3 spells CSVEGAGGELFF. CDR3 sequence (DNA): TGCAGCGTTGAGGGGGCCGGAGGGGAGCTGTTTTTT.

The rearrangement joins TRBV14 to TRBJ1-2; 8 positions match TRBD1. Germline lookup yields CDR1 SGHDN and CDR2 FVKESK. Unmatched junction bases numbered 0, after V lost 0 bases and J lost 0 bases. The CDR3 spans 15 residues. CDR3 amino acids: CASSQETGANYGYTF. CDR3 bases: TGTGCCAGCAGCCAAGAGACAGGGGCTAACTATGGCTACACCTTC.

The chain combines TRBV5-1 with TRBJ1-1; 12 bases line up with TRBD1. V was pared by 0 bases and J by 5 bases, with 5 bases of the junction left unmatched. This CDR3 is built from 16 residues. Germline V gene data show CDR1 as SGHRS and CDR2 as YFSETQ. This chain's CDR3 is CASSLAPGQGATEAFF. The CDR3 DNA reads as TGCGCCAGCAGCTTGGCCCCGGGACAGGGGGCGACTGAAGCTTTCTTT.

This clone was recorded a few times. As DNA, the CDR3 is TGTGCCAGCAGCGCACAGGGGGGTACTGAAGCTTTCTTT. Protein sequence: CASSAQGGTEAFF. The J gene is TRBJ1-1, the V gene TRBV11-2, with 8 nucleotides matching TRBD1. V lost 5 bases and J lost 5; bases outside the gene matches: 4. The germline gives CDR1 SGHAT, CDR2 FQNNGV. The CDR3 has 13 residues.

The chain joins TRBV3-1 (or the pseudogene TRBV3-2) to TRBJ2-5, with TRBD1 identical over 7 bases. The ends lost 4 bases at V and 4 bases at J; junction bases unmatched: 9. The CDR3 loop spans 15 amino acids. CDR1 and CDR2 from the germline V gene are LGHDT and YNNKEL (reference sequence). The CDR3 sequence is CASSPEAPGGETQYF. The CDR3 bases are TGTGCCAGCAGCCCCGAGGCCCCAGGGGGAGAGACCCAGTACTTC.

The rearrangement links TRBV20-1 to TRBJ2-1, with D possibly matching TRBD2 (7 bases). The V end lost 3 bases, the J end lost 5 bases, and 14 bases lay between the germline ends. Germline V CDR1 and CDR2: DFQATT, SNEGSKA (reference sequence). The CDR3 extends over 14 amino acids. CDR3 protein: CSASRGAYNNEQFF. Here the CDR3 DNA reads TGCAGTGCTAGTCGGGGGGCCTACAACAATGAGCAGTTCTTC.

This sequence joins TRBV9 and TRBJ2-3, with 9 bases matching TRBD1. Germline V lookup: CDR1 SGDLS, CDR2 YYNGEE. J gave up 11 bases and V 4 bases, and 8 bases lay outside the gene matches. The CDR3 contains 13 residues. CDR3 bases: TGTGCCAGCAGCCCAGGGGACAGGGTAAAGCAGTATTTT. This gives the protein CASSPGDRVKQYF.